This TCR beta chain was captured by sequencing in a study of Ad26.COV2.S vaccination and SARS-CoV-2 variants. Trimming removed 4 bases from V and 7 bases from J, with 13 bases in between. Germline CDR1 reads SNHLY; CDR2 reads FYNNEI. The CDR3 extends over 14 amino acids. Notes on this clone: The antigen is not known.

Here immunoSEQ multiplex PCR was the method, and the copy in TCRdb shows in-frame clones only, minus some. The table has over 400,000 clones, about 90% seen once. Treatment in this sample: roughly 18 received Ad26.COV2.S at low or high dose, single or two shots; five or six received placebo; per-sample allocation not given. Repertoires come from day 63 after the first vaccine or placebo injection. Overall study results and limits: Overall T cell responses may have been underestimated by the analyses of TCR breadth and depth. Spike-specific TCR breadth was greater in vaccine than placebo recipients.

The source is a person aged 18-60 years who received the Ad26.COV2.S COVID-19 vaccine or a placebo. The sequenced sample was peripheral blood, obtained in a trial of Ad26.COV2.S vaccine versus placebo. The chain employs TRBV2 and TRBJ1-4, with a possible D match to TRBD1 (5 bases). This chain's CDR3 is CASSVGFGGEKLFF. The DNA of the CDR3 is TGTGCCAGCAGTGTGGGTTTTGGGGGTGAAAAACTGTTTTTT.